This T cell receptor beta chain was sequenced during a study of T cells after yellow fever vaccination. TCRdb re-called the 5' RACE reads through MiXCR, storing one row per CDR3 protein. The sample holds some 300,000 distinct CDR3 sequences, around 10% seen once. Overall study results and limits: Post-booster reappearance was seen for most primary-vaccination clones (about 96% CD4, 88% CD8). FACS-sorted repertoires could harbor abundant contaminating bulk-population clonotypes.

CDR1 and CDR2 (germline): MGHRA, YSYEKL. This CDR3 spans 14 amino acids. V was cut by 4 bases and J by 5 bases, with 14 bases left in between. In this sample, this clonotype turned up a few times. What it binds is not known. This TCR was recovered from a man aged 18-30 years who received the YFV17D yellow fever vaccine. The J gene is TRBJ2-5, the V gene TRBV4-1; D is possibly TRBD1 (6 bases). The material was CD4+ T cells sorted from PBMCs, obtained 5 days after the yellow fever booster vaccination. In DNA, the CDR3 is TGCGCCAGCAGCCGCCAGGACAGAAAGGAGACCCAGTACTTC. This gives the protein CASSRQDRKETQYF.